Below are 6 T cell receptor beta chains sequenced from a single sample in a study of T cells in localized non-small cell lung cancer. Clones were read by immunoSEQ multiplex PCR, and TCRdb kept only the in-frame ones, dropping some. The repertoire holds some 4,500 clones, with around 28% as singletons. The sample consisted of lung tumor tissue, taken before any cancer treatment. The source of these receptors is a man aged 40 to 75 with stage III squamous cell lung carcinoma.

This clone has just a few counts. V is TRBV9 and J is TRBJ2-1, with 7 bases fitting TRBD1. This CDR3 is 16 amino acids long. V lost 0 bases and J lost 7; bases outside the gene matches: 10. CDR1 and CDR2 (germline): SGDLS, YYNGEE. Here the CDR3 reads CASSVDVRGNWNEQFF. The CDR3 DNA reads as TGTGCCAGCAGCGTAGATGTCAGGGGGAATTGGAATGAGCAGTTCTTC.

This clone came up a few times. The J gene is TRBJ1-3, the V gene TRBV15; D call uncertain. The CDR3 consists of 17 residues. Per germline, CDR1 LNHNV and CDR2 YYDKDF (reference sequence). Trimming cost V 0 bases and J 0 bases, with 12 bases left between them. The CDR3 DNA reads as TGTGCCACCAGCAGAGATTACACAGTGGTCTCTGGAAACACCATATATTTT. Its translation is CATSRDYTVVSGNTIYF. Complete variable domain (other parts from reference TRBV15 and TRBJ1-3): DAMVIQNPRYQVTQFGKPVTLSCSQTLNHNVMYWYQQKSSQAPKLLFHYYDKDFNNEADTPDNFQSRRPNTSFCFLDIRSPGLGDTAMYLCATSRDYTVVSGNTIYFGEGSWLTVV.

This clone was counted a few times. V is TRBV2 and J is TRBJ2-1; D is unclear. The V and J ends lost 3 bases and 5 bases respectively, with 8 bases between them. The length of the CDR3 is 13 residues. CDR1 is SNHLY and CDR2 is FYNNEI in the germline V gene. The CDR3 here is CASSETADNEQFF. The CDR3 DNA reads TGTGCCAGCAGTGAGACTGCAGACAATGAGCAGTTCTTC.

A note on this clone: The read finishes 1 residue shy of the CDR3 end, and the germline J gene is used to complete it. The chain has TRBV12-2 and TRBJ1-1; TRBD1, as called in the table, went unchecked against the DNA. TRBV12-2 is noted as a pseudogene. The CDR3 loop spans 19 amino acids. Incomplete CDR3 DNA: TGTGCAAGTCGCTTAGAAGCAGGGGCGACGGAATTCATGAACACTGAAGCTTTC. Translating gives CASRLEAGATEFMNTEAF. The CDR3, in full, reads CASRLEAGATEFMNTEAFF.

The CDR3 region has the DNA TGTGCCAGCAGCCCCCAGTGGGGGGGGCCTACAGATACGCAGTATTTT. Residues: CASSPQWGGPTDTQYF. The rearrangement links TRBV11-3 to TRBJ2-3; D may be TRBD2 (7 bases). This CDR3 has 16 residues. CDR1 and CDR2 (germline): SGHNT, YENEEA. Between the trimmed V and J ends, which lost 5 bases and 3 bases, there was a span of 18 bases.

In this sample, this clone turned up a few times. V is TRBV5-1 and J is TRBJ2-3; a possible D gene is TRBD1 (6 bases). There are 14 residues in the CDR3. Germline CDR1 and CDR2: SGHRS and YFSETQ. Trimming left V 4 bases short and J 0 bases short, with 9 bases between. The CDR3 reads CASSPTGSTDTQYF. Here the CDR3 DNA reads TGCGCCAGCAGCCCCACAGGGAGCACAGATACGCAGTATTTT.